This entry lists 21 T cell receptor beta chains sequenced from one sample in a study of spatial heterogeneity in lung cancer. TCRdb re-analysed the 5' RACE reads in MiXCR, keeping a single row per CDR3 protein. The table shows 35,000 to 45,000 distinct CDR3 sequences, with 20% to 25% occurring only once. The time point: blood at routine non-recurrence follow-up after resection. The material was PBMCs, obtained at follow-up. These receptor sequences come from a female donor with early-stage non-small cell lung cancer.

This clonotype has ten or more counts. V and J are TRBV28 and TRBJ2-7; TRBD1 matches at 8 bases. V dropped 4 bases and J dropped 1; count of bases not matched to a gene: 9. Germline assignment: CDR1 MDHEN and CDR2 SYDVKM. The CDR3 runs 16 residues. CDR3 nucleotides: TGTGCCAGCAGTTCCTACTGGACAGGGATGTCCTACGAGCAGTACTTC. It is translated as CASSSYWTGMSYEQYF.

This clonotype was detected only a few times. J is TRBJ2-5 and V is TRBV7-9; D may be TRBD2 (5 bases). Germline CDR1 SEHNR, CDR2 FQNEAQ (reference sequence). The V and J ends lost 2 bases and 0 bases respectively, with 7 bases between them. The CDR3 runs 14 residues. The CDR3 nucleotides are TGTGCCAGCAGCTTATCCGGGGACCAAGAGACCCAGTACTTC. This codes for CASSLSGDQETQYF.

The chain is built from TRBV2 and TRBJ2-2, with 14 bases aligning to TRBD2. V shed 11 bases and J 7 bases; nucleotides not matched to a gene: 9. The CDR3 consists of 15 residues. Per the germline V gene, CDR1 is SNHLY and CDR2 is FYNNEI. CDR3 sequence reads: CACAGTSGSNGELFF. The CDR3 DNA sequence: TGTGCCTGCGCCGGGACTAGCGGGAGTAACGGGGAGCTGTTTTTT.

This clonotype has a handful of counts. This chain connects TRBV18 to TRBJ1-1; D may be TRBD1 (5 bases). Trimming took 3 bases from V and 1 from J, leaving 9 bases between them. The CDR3 is 14 residues long. Germline-derived CDR1 and CDR2 are KGHSH and LQKENI. CDR3 in DNA: TGTGCCAGCTCACCGATCAGGGAGAACACTGAAGCTTTCTTT. It yields the protein CASSPIRENTEAFF.

The chain uses TRBV10-3 and TRBJ2-5; TRBD1 or TRBD2 may be the D gene (5 bases each). The germline V and J ends were trimmed by 6 bases and 4 bases, with 6 bases remaining between them. Germline CDR1 reads ENHRY; CDR2 reads SYGVKD. The CDR3 is made up of 11 amino acids. CDR3 sequence (DNA): TGTGCCATCAGGGGGACAGAGACCCAGTACTTC. Protein product: CAIRGTETQYF.

This clonotype was detected a few times. The V gene is TRBV6-5, the J gene TRBJ2-5; D is undetermined. V lost 1 base to trimming and J lost 5 bases, with 14 bases between them. Per the germline V gene, CDR1 is MNHEY and CDR2 is SVGAGI. The CDR3 loop spans 15 amino acids. For the CDR3, the DNA is TGTGCCAGCAGTTACTGGGAATCGGCCCAGGAGACCCAGTACTTC. Protein product: CASSYWESAQETQYF.

Regarding this clonotype: A much larger clone differs by one base, so this may be a read error. This chain connects TRBV21-1 to TRBJ2-3; the table gives TRBD1 as D, unverified against the DNA. TRBV21-1 is given as a pseudogene. The CDR3 consists of 19 residues. The CDR3 region is CASSTRTGQRDGGTDAQYF. CDR3 in DNA: TGTGCCAGCAGCACCAGGACAGGGCAGCGGGACGGTGGCACAGATGCGCAGTATTTT.

This clonotype turned up a few times. The chain uses TRBV30 and TRBJ2-5; D not certain. Trimming shortened V by 0 bases and J by 5 bases, and 13 bases separated the two germline ends. The CDR3 covers 14 residues. Germline values: CDR1 GTSNPN, CDR2 SVGIG (reference sequence). CDR3 DNA sequence: TGTGCCTGGAGTGTTGGTAGCAACGGGGAGACCCAGTACTTC. Translating it yields CAWSVGSNGETQYF.

This clonotype was seen many times. Here the CDR3 reads CASTLTGYVLMFPDTQYF. The CDR3 nucleotides read TGTGCCAGCACTCTTACAGGTTATGTGTTAATGTTCCCAGATACGCAGTATTTT. This chain joins TRBV6-1 and TRBJ2-3; possible D gene TRBD1, 5 bases. V was shortened by 7 bases and J by 4 bases, with 27 bases between the two germline ends. The CDR3 consists of 18 residues. The germline V gene has CDR1 MNHNS and CDR2 SASEGT.

This clonotype was counted only a few times. The rearrangement joins TRBV5-1 to TRBJ1-1; D unresolved. Germline CDR1 SGHRS, CDR2 YFSETQ. The CDR3 is 13 amino acids. V was clipped by 0 bases and J by 7 bases, with 10 bases between them. The CDR3 spells CASSLGGSGEAFF. CDR3 in DNA: TGCGCCAGCAGCTTGGGAGGTAGTGGTGAAGCTTTCTTT.

V gene TRBV4-1 combines with J gene TRBJ2-3; TRBD2 matches 9 bases. Germline lookup yields CDR1 MGHRA and CDR2 YSYEKL. This CDR3 contains 18 residues. J gave up 3 bases and V 7 bases, and 17 bases lay outside the gene matches. CDR3 amino acids: CASNPSITGLAVTDTQYF. As DNA, the CDR3 is TGCGCCAGCAACCCCTCAATCACGGGACTAGCAGTAACAGATACGCAGTATTTT.

The chain employs TRBV27 and TRBJ2-2; D is ambiguous. The CDR3 covers 13 residues. Germline V gene sequence: CDR1 MNHEY, CDR2 SMNVEV (reference sequence). V was clipped by 3 bases and J by 4 bases, with 6 bases between them. The CDR3: CASSLDGTGELFF. The DNA for the CDR3 is TGTGCCAGCAGTTTGGATGGCACCGGGGAGCTGTTTTTT.

This clonotype was seen at least ten times. The genes are TRBV7-9 and TRBJ2-3; D ambiguous. The V and J ends lost 3 bases and 6 bases respectively, with 10 bases between them. Per the germline V gene, CDR1 is SEHNR and CDR2 is FQNEAQ (reference sequence). The length of the CDR3 is 13 residues. This CDR3 reads CASSFVLADTQYF. DNA for the CDR3: TGTGCCAGCAGCTTCGTCCTCGCGGATACGCAGTATTTT. Looking up the rest from reference TRBV7-9 and TRBJ2-3 gives the full variable domain: DTGVSQNPRHKITKRGQNVTFRCDPISEHNRLYWYRQTLGQGPEFLTYFQNEAQLEKSRLLSDRFSAERPKGSFSTLEIQRTEQGDSAMYLCASSFVLADTQYFGPGTRLTVL.

The chain uses TRBV11-3 and TRBJ1-1; D not certain. CDR1 SGHNT and CDR2 YENEEA come from the germline V gene. The CDR3 loop spans 14 amino acids. V was cut by 3 bases and J by 0 bases, with 8 bases left in between. CDR3 DNA: TGTGCCAGCAGCTTGAACGGAATGAACACTGAAGCTTTCTTT. Its translation: CASSLNGMNTEAFF.

This chain connects TRBV27 to TRBJ1-2; TRBD1 agrees at 7 bases. The CDR3 consists of 14 residues. The V and J ends lost 3 bases and 8 bases, in that order; junction bases with no gene match: 9. CDR1 is MNHEY and CDR2 is SMNVEV in the germline V gene (reference sequence). CDR3 nucleotide sequence: TGTGCCAGCAGTTTGTCAAGGGGGCATAGGGGCTACACCTTC. It translates to CASSLSRGHRGYTF.

The chain has TRBV12-3 or TRBV12-4 and TRBJ1-5; possible D gene TRBD1, 5 bases. V dropped 6 bases and J dropped 2 bases, with 11 bases sitting between them. CDR3 length equals 14 residues. CDR3 nucleotides: TGTGCCAGCAGCTCAGGGAGAGGCAATCAGCCCCAGCATTTT. Its protein is CASSSGRGNQPQHF.

This clonotype was counted only a few times. This rearrangement joins TRBV9 to TRBJ1-1; D not resolved. V lost 4 bases and J 2 bases, leaving 12 bases between the germline ends. This CDR3 has 14 residues. Germline V gene data show CDR1 as SGDLS and CDR2 as YYNGEE. The CDR3 loop is CASSLAPLNTEAFF. CDR3 nucleotides: TGTGCCAGCAGCTTAGCCCCCCTTAACACTGAAGCTTTCTTT. The entire variable domain, with the rest obtained from reference TRBV9 and TRBJ1-1, is as follows: DSGVTQTPKHLITATGQRVTLRCSPRSGDLSVYWYQQSLDQGLQFLIQYYNGEERAKGNILERFSAQQFPDLHSELNLSSLELGDSALYFCASSLAPLNTEAFFGQGTRLTVV.

This clonotype was counted at least ten times. This chain connects TRBV7-3 to TRBJ1-2; D may be TRBD1 (5 bases). V gave up 3 bases and J gave up 8 bases, with 16 bases separating them. The V gene's germline CDR1 is SGHTA and CDR2 FQGTGA. CDR3 size: 14 residues. CDR3 DNA sequence: TGTGCCAGCAGCTTGGACACAGGATCGTTAGGCTACACCTTC. Translation gives CASSLDTGSLGYTF.

This clonotype was picked up many times. The chain carries TRBV20-1 and TRBJ2-1; 10 bases agree with TRBD2. V shed 7 bases, J shed 4 bases, and the junction held 13 bases outside the gene matches. Germline V gene data show CDR1 as DFQATT and CDR2 as SNEGSKA (reference sequence). The length of the CDR3 is 16 residues. Here the CDR3 reads CSVKTITSGEYNEQFF. CDR3 nucleotide sequence: TGCAGTGTTAAGACCATCACTAGCGGGGAATACAATGAGCAGTTCTTC.

The CDR3 protein is CASTGTSGRTGELFF. The CDR3 DNA is TGTGCCAGCACCGGGACTAGCGGGAGGACCGGGGAGCTGTTTTTT. The chain combines TRBV2 with TRBJ2-2; 15 nucleotides align to TRBD2. Looked up from germline, CDR1 is SNHLY and CDR2 is FYNNEI. V trimming: 7 bases; J trimming: 5 bases; junction bases outside the gene matches: 2. The CDR3 sequence is 15 residues long.

This clonotype showed up just once. The genes are TRBV7-9 and TRBJ2-3; the match to TRBD2 covers 10 bases. This CDR3 is built from 16 residues. Germline CDR1 reads SEHNR; CDR2 reads FQNEAQ (reference sequence). J was trimmed by 2 bases and V by 1 base; bases with no gene match: 3. In DNA, the CDR3 is TGTGCCAGCAGCTTAGGGACTAGCGGTACCACAGATACGCAGTATTTT. It encodes CASSLGTSGTTDTQYF.